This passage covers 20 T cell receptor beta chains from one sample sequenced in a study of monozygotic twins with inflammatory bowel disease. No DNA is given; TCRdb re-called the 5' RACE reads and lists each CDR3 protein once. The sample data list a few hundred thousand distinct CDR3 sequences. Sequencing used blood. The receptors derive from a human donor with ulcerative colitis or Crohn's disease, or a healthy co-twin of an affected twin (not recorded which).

This chain's CDR3 is CASSLAPSSGETQYF. The chain recombines TRBV7-2 with TRBJ2-5; TCRdb returns TRBD2, unconfirmable since there is no DNA. Germline CDR1 and CDR2: SGHTA and FQGNSA. CDR3 length: 15 amino acids. The full variable domain, completed using reference TRBV7-2 and TRBJ2-5, is GAGVSQSPSNKVTEKGKDVELRCDPISGHTALYWYRQSLGQGLEFLIYFQGNSAPDKSGLPSDRFSAERTGGSVSTLTIQRTQQEDSAVYLCASSLAPSSGETQYFGPGTRLLVL.

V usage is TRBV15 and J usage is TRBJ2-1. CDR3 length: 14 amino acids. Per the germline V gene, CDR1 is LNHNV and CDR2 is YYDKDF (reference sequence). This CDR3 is CATSRENVINEQFF.

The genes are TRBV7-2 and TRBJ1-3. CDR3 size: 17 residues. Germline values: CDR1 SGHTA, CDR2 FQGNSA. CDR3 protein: CASSPSEMAYSGNTIYF.

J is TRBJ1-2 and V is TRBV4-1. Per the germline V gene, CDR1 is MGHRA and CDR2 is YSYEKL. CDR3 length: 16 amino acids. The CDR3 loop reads CASSQDLRPTNYGYTF.

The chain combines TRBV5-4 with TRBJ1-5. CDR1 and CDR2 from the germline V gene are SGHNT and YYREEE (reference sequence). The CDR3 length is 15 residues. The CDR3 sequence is CASSFGGNSNQPQHF. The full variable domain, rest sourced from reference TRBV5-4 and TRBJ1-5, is ETGVTQSPTHLIKTRGQQVTLRCSSQSGHNTVSWYQQALGQGPQFIFQYYREEENGRGNFPPRFSGLQFPNYSSELNVNALELDDSALYLCASSFGGNSNQPQHFGDGTRLSIL.

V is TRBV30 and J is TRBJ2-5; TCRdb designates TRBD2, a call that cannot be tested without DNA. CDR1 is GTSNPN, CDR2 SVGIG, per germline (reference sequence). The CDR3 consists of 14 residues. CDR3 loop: CAWGPGGLGETQYF.

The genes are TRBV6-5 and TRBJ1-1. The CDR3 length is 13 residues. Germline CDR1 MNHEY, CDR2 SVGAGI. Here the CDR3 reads CASSYLMRSEAFF.

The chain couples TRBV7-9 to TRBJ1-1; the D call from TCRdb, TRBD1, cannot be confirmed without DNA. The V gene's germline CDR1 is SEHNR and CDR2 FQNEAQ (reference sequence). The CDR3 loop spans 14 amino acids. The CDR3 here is CASSLSGGRTEAFF.

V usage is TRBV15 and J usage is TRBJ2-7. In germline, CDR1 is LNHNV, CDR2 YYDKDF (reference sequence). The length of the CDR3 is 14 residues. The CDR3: CATSADKPSYEQYF.

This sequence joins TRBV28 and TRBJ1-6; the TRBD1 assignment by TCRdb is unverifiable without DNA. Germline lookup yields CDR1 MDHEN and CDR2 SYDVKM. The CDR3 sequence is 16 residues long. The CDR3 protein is CASRRWQGASGSPLHF.

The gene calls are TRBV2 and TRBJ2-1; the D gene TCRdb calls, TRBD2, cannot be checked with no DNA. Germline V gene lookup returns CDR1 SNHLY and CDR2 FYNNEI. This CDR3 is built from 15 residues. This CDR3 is CASSGLAGGRNEQFF. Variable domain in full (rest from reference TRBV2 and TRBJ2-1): EPEVTQTPSHQVTQMGQEVILRCVPISNHLYFYWYRQILGQKVEFLVSFYNNEISEKSEIFDDQFSVERPDGSNFTLKIRSTKLEDSAMYFCASSGLAGGRNEQFFGPGTRLTVL.

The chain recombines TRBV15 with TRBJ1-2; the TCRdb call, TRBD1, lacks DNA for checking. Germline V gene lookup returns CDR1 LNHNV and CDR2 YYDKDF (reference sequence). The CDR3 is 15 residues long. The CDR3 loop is CATSRDMGQGYGYTF.

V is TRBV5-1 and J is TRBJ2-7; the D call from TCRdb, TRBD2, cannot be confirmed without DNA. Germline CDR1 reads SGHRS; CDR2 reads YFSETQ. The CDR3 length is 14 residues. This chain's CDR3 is CASSLGSGAYEQYF.

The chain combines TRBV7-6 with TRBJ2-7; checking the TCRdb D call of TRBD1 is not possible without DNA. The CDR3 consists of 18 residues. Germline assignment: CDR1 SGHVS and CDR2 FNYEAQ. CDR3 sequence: CASSLGSSGQGSYYEQYF.

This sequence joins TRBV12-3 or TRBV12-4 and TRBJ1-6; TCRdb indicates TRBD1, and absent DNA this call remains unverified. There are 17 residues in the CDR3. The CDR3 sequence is CASRSGTGRIFNSPLHF.

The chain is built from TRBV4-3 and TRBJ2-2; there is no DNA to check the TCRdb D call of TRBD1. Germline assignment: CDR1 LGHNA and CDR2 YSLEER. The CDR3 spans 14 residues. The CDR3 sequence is CASSQDRGPGELFF.

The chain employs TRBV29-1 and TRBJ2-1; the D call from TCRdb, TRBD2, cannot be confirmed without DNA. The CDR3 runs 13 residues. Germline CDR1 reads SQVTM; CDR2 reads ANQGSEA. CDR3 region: CSVGGGGSNEQFF.

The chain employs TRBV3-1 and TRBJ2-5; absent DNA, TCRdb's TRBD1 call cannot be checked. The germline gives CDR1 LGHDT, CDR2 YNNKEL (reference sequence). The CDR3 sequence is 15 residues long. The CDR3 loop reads CASSHLGQRQETQYF.

Here the CDR3 reads CASSLNSGGNYEQYF. The chain combines TRBV7-2 with TRBJ2-7; there is no DNA to check the TCRdb D call of TRBD2. The CDR3 loop spans 15 amino acids. CDR1 is SGHTA, CDR2 FQGNSA, per germline.

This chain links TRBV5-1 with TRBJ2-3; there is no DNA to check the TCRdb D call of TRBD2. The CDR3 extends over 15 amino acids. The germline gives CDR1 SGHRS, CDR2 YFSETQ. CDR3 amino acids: CASNGGSGSTDTQYF.